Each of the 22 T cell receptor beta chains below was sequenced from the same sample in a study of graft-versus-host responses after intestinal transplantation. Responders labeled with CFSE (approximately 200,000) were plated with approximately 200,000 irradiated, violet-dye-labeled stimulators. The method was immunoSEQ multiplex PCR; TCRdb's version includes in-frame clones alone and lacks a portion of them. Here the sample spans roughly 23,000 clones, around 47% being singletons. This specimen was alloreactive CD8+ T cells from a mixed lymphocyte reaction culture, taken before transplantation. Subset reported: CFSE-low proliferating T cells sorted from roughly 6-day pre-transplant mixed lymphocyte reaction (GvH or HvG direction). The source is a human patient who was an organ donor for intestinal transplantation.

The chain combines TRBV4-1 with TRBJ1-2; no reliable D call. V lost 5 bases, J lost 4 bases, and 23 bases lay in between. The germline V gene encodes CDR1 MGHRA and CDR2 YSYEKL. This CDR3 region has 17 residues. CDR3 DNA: TGCGCCAGCAGCTGTGGGTCCCAGAACCGAAAGACCTATGGCTACACCTTC. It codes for CASSCGSQNRKTYGYTF.

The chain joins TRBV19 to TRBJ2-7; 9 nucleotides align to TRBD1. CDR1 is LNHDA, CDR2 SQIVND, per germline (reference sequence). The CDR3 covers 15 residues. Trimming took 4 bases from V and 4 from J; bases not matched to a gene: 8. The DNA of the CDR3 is TGTGCCAGTAGTAGAATGACAGGGGGACGGTACGAGCAGTACTTC. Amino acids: CASSRMTGGRYEQYF.

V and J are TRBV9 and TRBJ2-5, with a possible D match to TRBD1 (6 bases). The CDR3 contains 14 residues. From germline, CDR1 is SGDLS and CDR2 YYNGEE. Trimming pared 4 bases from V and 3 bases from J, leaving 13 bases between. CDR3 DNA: TGTGCCAGCAGCAGGCAGGGGATGGAAGAGACCCAGTACTTC. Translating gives CASSRQGMEETQYF.

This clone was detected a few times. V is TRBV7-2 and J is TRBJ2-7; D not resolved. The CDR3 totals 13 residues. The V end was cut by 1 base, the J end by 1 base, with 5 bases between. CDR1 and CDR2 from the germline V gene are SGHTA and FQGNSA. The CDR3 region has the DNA TGTGCCAGCAGCTTAGTCTCGTCCTACGAGCAGTACTTC. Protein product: CASSLVSSYEQYF. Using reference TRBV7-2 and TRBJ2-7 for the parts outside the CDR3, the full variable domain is GAGVSQSPSNKVTEKGKDVELRCDPISGHTALYWYRQSLGQGLEFLIYFQGNSAPDKSGLPSDRFSAERTGGSVSTLTIQRTQQEDSAVYLCASSLVSSYEQYFGPGTRLTVT.

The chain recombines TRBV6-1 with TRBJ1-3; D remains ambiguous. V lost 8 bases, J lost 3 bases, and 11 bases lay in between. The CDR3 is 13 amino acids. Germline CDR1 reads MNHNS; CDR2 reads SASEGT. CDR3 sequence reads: CASSNDVGNTIYF. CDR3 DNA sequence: TGTGCCAGCTCAAACGACGTTGGAAACACCATATATTTT.

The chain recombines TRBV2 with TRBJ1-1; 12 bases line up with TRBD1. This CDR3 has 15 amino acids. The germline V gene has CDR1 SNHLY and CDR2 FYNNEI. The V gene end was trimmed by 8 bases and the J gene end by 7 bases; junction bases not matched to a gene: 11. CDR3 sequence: CASFGGQGALGEAFF. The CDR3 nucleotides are TGTGCCAGCTTTGGGGGACAGGGGGCTTTGGGTGAAGCTTTCTTT.

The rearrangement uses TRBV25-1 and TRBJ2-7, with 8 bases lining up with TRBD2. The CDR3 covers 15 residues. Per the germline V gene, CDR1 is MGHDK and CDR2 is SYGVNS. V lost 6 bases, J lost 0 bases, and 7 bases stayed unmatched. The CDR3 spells CASRELSGVSYEQYF. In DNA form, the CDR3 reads TGTGCCAGCAGGGAACTTAGCGGGGTCTCCTACGAGCAGTACTTC.

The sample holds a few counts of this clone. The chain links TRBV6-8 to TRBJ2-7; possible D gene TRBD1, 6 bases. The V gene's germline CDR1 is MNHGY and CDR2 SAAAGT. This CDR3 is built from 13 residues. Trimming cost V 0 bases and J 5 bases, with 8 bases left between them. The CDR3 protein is CASSYSGDNEQYF. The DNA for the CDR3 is TGTGCCAGCAGTTACTCTGGGGACAACGAGCAGTACTTC.

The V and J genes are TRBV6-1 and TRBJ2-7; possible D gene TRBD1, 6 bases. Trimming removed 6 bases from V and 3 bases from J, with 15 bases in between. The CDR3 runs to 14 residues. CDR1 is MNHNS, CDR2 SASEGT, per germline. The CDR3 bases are TGTGCCAGCAGCCGGACAGTGATCGGCTACGAGCAGTACTTC. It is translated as CASSRTVIGYEQYF.

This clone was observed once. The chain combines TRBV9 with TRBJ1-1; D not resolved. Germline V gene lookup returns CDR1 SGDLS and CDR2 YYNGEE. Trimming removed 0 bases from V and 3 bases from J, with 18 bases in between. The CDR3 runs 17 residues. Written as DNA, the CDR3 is TGTGCCAGCAGCGTAGAGCCCCCTTTAGTAGAAGACACTGAAGCTTTCTTT. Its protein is CASSVEPPLVEDTEAFF.

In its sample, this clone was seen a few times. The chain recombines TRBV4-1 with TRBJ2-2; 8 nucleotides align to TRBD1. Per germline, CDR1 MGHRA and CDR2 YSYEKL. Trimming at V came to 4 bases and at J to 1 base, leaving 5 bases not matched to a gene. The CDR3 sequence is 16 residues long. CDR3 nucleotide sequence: TGCGCCAGCAGCCTGTCGGGGACAGGGAACACCGGGGAGCTGTTTTTT. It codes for CASSLSGTGNTGELFF.

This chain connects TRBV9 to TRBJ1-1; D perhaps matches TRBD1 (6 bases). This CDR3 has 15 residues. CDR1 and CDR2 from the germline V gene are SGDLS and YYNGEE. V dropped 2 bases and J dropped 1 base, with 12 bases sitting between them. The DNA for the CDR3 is TGTGCCAGCAGCGTGCTCAGGGGTACGAACACTGAAGCTTTCTTT. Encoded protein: CASSVLRGTNTEAFF. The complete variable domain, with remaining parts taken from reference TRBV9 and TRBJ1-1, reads DSGVTQTPKHLITATGQRVTLRCSPRSGDLSVYWYQQSLDQGLQFLIQYYNGEERAKGNILERFSAQQFPDLHSELNLSSLELGDSALYFCASSVLRGTNTEAFFGQGTRLTVV.

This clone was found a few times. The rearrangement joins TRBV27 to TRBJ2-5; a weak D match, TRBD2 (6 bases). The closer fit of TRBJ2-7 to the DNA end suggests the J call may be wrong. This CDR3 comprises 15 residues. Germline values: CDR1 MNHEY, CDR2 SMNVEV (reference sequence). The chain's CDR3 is CASSLGGEGTYEQYF. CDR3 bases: TGTGCCAGCAGTTTGGGCGGGGAAGGCACCTACGAGCAGTACTTC.

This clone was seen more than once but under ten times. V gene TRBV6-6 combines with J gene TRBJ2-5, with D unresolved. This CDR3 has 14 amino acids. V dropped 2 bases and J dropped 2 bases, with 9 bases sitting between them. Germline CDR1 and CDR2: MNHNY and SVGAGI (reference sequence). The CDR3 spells CASSYAELQETQYF. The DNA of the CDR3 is TGTGCCAGCAGTTACGCGGAATTACAAGAGACCCAGTACTTC.

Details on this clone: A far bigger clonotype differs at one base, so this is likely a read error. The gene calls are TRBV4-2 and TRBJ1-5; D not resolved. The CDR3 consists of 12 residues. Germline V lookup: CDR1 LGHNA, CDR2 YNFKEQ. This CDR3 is CACSHLNQPQHF. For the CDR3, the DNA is TGTGCCTGCAGCCATTTGAATCAGCCCCAGCATTTT.

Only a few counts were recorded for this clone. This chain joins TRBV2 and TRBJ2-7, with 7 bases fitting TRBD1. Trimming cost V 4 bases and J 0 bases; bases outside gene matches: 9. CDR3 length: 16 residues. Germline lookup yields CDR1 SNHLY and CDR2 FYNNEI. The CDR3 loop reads CASSGQGPYSSYEQYF. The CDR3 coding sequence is TGTGCCAGCAGTGGACAGGGTCCCTATAGCTCCTACGAGCAGTACTTC.

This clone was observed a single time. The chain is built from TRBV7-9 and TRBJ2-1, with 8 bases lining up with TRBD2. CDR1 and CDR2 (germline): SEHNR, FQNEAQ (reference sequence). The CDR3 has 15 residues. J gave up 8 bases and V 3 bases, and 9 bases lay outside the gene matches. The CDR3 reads CASSFLGTRAHEQFF. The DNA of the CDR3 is TGTGCCAGCAGCTTTCTAGGGACTAGAGCCCATGAGCAGTTCTTC.

The CDR3 spells CASSYGTGYIQYF. The DNA of the CDR3 is TGTGCCAGCAGTTACGGGACAGGTTACATTCAGTACTTC. J is TRBJ2-4 and V is TRBV6-5, with 8 bases aligning to TRBD1. This CDR3 comprises 13 residues. J gave up 8 bases and V 2 bases, and 2 bases lay outside the gene matches. Germline V gives CDR1 MNHEY, CDR2 SVGAGI.

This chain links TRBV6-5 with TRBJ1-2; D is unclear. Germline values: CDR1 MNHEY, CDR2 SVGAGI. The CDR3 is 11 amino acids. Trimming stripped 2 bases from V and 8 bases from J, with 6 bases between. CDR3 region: CASSYGRGYTF. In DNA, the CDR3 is TGTGCCAGCAGTTACGGGCGCGGCTACACCTTC.

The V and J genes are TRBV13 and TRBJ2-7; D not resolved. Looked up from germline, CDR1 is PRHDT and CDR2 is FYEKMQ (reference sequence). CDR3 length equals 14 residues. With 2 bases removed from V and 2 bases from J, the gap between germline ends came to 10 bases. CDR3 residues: CASSLTLNPYEQYF. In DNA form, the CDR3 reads TGTGCCAGCAGCTTAACTCTAAACCCCTACGAGCAGTACTTC. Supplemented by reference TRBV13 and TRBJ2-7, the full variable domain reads AAGVIQSPRHLIKEKRETATLKCYPIPRHDTVYWYQQGPGQDPQFLISFYEKMQSDKGSIPDRFSAQQFSDYHSELNMSSLELGDSALYFCASSLTLNPYEQYFGPGTRLTVT.

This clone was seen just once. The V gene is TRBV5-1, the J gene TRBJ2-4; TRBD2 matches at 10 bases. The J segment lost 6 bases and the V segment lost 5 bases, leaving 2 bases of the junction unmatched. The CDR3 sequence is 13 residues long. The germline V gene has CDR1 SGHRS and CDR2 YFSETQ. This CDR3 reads CASSRTSGNIQYF. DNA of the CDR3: TGCGCCAGCAGTCGGACTAGCGGAAACATTCAGTACTTC. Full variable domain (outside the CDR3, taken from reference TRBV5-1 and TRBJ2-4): KAGVTQTPRYLIKTRGQQVTLSCSPISGHRSVSWYQQTPGQGLQFLFEYFSETQRNKGNFPGRFSGRQFSNSRSEMNVSTLELGDSALYLCASSRTSGNIQYFGAGTRLSVL.

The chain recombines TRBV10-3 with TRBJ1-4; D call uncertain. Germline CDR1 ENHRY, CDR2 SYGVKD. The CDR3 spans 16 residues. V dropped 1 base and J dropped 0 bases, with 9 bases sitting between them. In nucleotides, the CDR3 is TGTGCCATCAGTGAGTGGTGGTCCTCAACTAATGAAAAACTGTTTTTT. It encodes CAISEWWSSTNEKLFF.